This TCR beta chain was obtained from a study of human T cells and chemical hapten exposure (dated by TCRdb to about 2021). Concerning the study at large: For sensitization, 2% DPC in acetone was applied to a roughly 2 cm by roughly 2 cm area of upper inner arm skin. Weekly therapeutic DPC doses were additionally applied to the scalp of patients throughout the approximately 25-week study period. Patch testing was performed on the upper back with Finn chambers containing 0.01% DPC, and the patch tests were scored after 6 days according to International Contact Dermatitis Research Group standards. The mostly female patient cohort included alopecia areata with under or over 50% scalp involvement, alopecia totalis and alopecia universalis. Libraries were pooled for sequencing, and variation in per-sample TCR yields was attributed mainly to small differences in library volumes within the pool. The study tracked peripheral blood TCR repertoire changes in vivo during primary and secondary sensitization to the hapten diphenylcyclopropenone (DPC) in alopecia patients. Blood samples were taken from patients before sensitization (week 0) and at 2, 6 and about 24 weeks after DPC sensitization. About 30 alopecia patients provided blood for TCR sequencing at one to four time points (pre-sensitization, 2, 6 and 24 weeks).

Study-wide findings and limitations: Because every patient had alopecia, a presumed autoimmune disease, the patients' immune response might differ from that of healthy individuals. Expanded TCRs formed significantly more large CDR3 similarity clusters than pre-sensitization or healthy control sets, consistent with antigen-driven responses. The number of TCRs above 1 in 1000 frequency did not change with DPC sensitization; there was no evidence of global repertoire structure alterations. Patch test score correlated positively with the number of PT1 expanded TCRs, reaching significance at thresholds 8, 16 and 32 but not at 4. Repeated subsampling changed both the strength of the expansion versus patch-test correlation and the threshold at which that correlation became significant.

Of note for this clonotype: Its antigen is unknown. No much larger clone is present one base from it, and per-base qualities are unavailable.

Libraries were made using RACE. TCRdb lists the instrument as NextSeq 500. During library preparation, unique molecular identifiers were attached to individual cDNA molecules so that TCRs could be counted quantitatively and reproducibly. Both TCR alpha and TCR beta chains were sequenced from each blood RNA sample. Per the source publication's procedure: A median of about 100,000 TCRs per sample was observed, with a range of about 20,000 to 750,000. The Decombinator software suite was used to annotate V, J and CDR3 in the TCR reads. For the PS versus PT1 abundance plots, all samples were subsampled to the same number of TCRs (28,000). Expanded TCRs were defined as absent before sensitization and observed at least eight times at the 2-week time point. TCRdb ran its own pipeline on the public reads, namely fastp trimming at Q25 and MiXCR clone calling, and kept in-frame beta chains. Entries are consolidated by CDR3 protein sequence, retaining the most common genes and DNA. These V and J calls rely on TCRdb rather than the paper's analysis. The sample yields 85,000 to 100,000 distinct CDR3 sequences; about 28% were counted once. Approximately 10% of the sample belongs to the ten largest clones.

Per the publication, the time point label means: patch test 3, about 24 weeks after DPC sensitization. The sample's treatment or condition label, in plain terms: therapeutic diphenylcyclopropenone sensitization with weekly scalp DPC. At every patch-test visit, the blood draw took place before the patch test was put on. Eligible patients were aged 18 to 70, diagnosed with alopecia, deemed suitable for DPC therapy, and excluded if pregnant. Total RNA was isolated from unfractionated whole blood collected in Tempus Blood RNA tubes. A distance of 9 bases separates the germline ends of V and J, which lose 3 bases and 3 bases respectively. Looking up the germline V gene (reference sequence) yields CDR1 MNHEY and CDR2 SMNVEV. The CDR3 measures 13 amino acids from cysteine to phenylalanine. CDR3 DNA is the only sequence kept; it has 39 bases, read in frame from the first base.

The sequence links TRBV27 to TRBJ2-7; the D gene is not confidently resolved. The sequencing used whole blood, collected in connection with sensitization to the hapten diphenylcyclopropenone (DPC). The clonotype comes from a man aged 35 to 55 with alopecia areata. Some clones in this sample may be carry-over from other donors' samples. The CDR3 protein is CASSLGSDYEQYF. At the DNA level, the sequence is TGTGCCAGCAGTTTGGGAAGTGACTACGAGCAGTACTTC.